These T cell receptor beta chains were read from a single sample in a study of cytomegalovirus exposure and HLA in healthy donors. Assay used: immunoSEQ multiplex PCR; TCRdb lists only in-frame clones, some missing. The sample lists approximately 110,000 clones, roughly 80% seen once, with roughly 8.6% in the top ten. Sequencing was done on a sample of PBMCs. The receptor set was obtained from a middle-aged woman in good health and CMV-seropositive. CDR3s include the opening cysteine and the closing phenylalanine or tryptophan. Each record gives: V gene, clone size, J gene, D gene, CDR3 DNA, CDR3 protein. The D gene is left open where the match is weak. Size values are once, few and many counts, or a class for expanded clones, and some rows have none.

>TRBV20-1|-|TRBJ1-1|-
TGCAGTGTACAGGGTAACGTGGCTTTCTTT
CSVQGNVAFF
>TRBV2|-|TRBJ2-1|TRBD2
TGTGCCAGCAAGGCGGGGGGGGTTTACAATGAGCAGTTCTTC
CASKAGGVYNEQFF
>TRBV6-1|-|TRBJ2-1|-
TGTGCCAGCACCCCGGGAGCAGTCGCCTACAATGAGCAGTTCTTC
CASTPGAVAYNEQFF
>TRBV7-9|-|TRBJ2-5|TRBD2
TGTGCCAGCAGCTTAATCTCGGGACTAGGGGAGACCCAGTACTTC
CASSLISGLGETQYF
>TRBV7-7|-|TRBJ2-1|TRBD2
TGTGCCAGCAGCCAGGGGCTAGCGGGAGTCGACAATGAGCAGTTCTTC
CASSQGLAGVDNEQFF
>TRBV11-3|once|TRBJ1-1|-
TGTGCCAGCAGCTTAGGGGGACTCGAAGCTTTCTTT
CASSLGGLEAFF
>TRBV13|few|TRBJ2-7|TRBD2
TGTGCCAGCAGCCTTAATCCCTCGGGAGCGGGAACCCACGAGCAGTACTTC
CASSLNPSGAGTHEQYF
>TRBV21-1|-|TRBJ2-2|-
TGTGCCAGCAGCAAAGCCGGGAAACGGAACACCGGGGAGCTGTTTTTT
CASSKAGKRNTGELFF
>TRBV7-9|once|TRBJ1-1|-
TGTGCCAGCAGCTATCAAACAGGTCCCAAAGCTTTCTTT
CASSYQTGPKAFF
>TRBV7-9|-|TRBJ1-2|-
TGTGCCAGCAGCTTAGGCCAGGGGATAGGTTATGGCTACACCTTC
CASSLGQGIGYGYTF
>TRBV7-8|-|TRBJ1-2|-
TGTGCCAGCAGCTACCGGACTTCCTATGGCTACACCTTC
CASSYRTSYGYTF
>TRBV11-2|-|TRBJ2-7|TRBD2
TGTGCCAGCAGCTATGCCCCTGGGTTTAGCGGGAGTTTCTACGAGCAGTACTTC
CASSYAPGFSGSFYEQYF
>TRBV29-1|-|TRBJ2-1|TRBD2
TGCAGCGCCGGGACTAGCGGTTACAATGAGCAGTTCTTC
CSAGTSGYNEQFF
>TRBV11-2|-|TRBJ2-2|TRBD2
TGTGCCAGCAGCTTAGGGGAGGGTGACTACTCGACCGGGGAGCTGTTTTTT
CASSLGEGDYSTGELFF
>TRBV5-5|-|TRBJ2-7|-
TGTGCCAGCAGCTCAGCAGGGGTACCATCCTACGAGCAGTACTTC
CASSSAGVPSYEQYF
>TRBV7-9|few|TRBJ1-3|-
TGTGCCAGCAGCTTAGGGTCGCGGGGGAAGTCTGGAAACACCATATATTTT
CASSLGSRGKSGNTIYF
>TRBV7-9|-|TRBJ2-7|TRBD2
TGTGCCAGCAGCCCCTTGACTAGCGGGACGTACGAGCAGTACTTC
CASSPLTSGTYEQYF
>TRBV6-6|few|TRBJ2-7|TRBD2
TGTGCCAGCAAGGCCGGGGGGTACGAGCAGTACTTC
CASKAGGYEQYF
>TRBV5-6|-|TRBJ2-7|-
TGTGCCAGCAGCTTAATACCGGGAAACTCCTACGAGCAGTACTTC
CASSLIPGNSYEQYF
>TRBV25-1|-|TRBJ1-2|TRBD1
TGTGCCAGTAGGGACAGCTTTAACTATGGCTACACCTTC
CASRDSFNYGYTF
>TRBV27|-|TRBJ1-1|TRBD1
TGTGCCAGCAGTTACGGGGCAGGGGGCATGGGCACTGAAGCTTTCTTT
CASSYGAGGMGTEAFF
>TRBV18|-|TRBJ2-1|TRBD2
TGTGCCAGCTCACCGACTAGCGGTTACAATGAGCAGTTCTTC
CASSPTSGYNEQFF
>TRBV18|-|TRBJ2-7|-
TGTGCCAGCTCACCACCTAGCTCCTACGAGCAGTACTTC
CASSPPSSYEQYF
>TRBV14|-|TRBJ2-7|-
TGTGCCAGCAGCCGAGAGGACTCACTAAGTTCCAGCTCCTACGAGCAGTACTTC
CASSREDSLSSSSYEQYF
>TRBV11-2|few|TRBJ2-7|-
TGTGCCAGCAGCTCTGGATGGGAGTCCTACGAGCAGTACTTC
CASSSGWESYEQYF
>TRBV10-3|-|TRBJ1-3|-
TGTGCCATCTTAGCGTCGGGACTCAGAAACACCATATATTTT
CAILASGLRNTIYF
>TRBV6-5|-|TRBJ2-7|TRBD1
TGTGCCAGCATGAGACAGGGCTCCGAGCAGTACTTC
CASMRQGSEQYF
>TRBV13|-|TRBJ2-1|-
TGTGCCAGCAGCGGGAGCGGCGGGGCCTACAATGAGCAGTTCTTC
CASSGSGGAYNEQFF
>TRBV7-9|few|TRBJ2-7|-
TGTGCCAGCAGCTTAGGACTAGACGAGCAGTACTTC
CASSLGLDEQYF
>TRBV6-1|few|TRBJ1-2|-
TGTGCCAGCACAGTTAATACGATTAACTATGGCTACACCTTC
CASTVNTINYGYTF
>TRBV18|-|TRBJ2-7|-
TGTGCCAGCTCACCACCGGAGGCCCCCCCAGGGGTGCAGTACTTC
CASSPPEAPPGVQYF
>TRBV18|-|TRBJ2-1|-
TGTGCCAGCTCACCACCGCTGACCCCCGGACAGAATGAGCAGTTCTTC
CASSPPLTPGQNEQFF
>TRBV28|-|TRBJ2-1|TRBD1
TGTGCCAGCAGTCTTTCGATCGCAGGGGGTTCCTACAATGAGCAGTTCTTC
CASSLSIAGGSYNEQFF
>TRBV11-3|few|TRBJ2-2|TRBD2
TGTGCCAGCAGCTCGGGGGGGGCCCATTGGACCGGGGAGCTGTTTTTT
CASSSGGAHWTGELFF
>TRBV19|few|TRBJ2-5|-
TGTGCCAGTAGTATAGCTCAGCAAGAGACCCAGTACTTC
CASSIAQQETQYF
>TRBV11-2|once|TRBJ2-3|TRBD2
TGTGCCAGCAGCGACGGACTAGCACCCCCAGATACGCAGTATTTT
CASSDGLAPPDTQYF
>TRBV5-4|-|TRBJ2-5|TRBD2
TGTGCCAGCAGCTTTGGCGGGAGGGCCTCCCAAGAGACCCAGTACTTC
CASSFGGRASQETQYF